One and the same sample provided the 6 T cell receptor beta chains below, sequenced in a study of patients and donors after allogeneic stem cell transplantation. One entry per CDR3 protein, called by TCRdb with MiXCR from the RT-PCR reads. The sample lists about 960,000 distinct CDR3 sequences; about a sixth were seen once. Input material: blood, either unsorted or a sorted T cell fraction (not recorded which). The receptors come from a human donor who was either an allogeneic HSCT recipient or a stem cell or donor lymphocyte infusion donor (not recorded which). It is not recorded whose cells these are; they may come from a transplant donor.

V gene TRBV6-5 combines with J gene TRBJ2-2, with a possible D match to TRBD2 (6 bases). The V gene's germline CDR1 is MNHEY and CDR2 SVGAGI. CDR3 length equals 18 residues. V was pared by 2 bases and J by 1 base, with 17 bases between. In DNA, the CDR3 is TGTGCCAGCAGTTACCCTCTTACGGGCGGGATGAACACCGGGGAGCTGTTTTTT. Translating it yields CASSYPLTGGMNTGELFF.

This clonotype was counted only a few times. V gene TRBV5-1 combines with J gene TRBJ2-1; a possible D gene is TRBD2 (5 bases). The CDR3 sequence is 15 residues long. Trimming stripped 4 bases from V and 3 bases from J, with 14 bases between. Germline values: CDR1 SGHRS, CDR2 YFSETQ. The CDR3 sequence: CASSRVPGDYNEQFF. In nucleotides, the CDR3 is TGCGCCAGCAGCCGGGTCCCCGGGGACTACAATGAGCAGTTCTTC.

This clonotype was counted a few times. This CDR3 reads CASIPVTGHHGNEQFF. In DNA form, the CDR3 reads TGTGCCAGCATCCCTGTGACCGGACACCATGGCAATGAGCAGTTCTTC. The gene calls are TRBV2 and TRBJ2-1, with D possibly being TRBD1 (5 bases). This CDR3 has 16 residues. The V end lost 7 bases, the J end lost 6 bases, and 22 bases lay between the germline ends. In germline, CDR1 is SNHLY, CDR2 FYNNEI.

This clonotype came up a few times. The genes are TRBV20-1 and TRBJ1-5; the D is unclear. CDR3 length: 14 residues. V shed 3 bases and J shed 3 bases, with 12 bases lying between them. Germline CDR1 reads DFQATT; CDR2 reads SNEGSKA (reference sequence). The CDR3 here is CSARGRRSNQPQHF. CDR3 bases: TGCAGTGCTAGGGGCAGACGGTCCAATCAGCCCCAGCATTTT.

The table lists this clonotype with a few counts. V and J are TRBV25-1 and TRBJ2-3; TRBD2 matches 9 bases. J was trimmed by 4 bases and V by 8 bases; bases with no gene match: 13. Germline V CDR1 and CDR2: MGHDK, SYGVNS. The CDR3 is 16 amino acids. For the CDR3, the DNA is TGTGCCAGCTCCGACCCAGGACTAGCGATCGCAGATACGCAGTATTTT. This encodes CASSDPGLAIADTQYF.

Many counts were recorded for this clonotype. CDR3 nucleotides: TGTGCCAGCAGTCAGACACCGAACACTGAAGCTTTCTTT. It codes for CASSQTPNTEAFF. The chain couples TRBV12-3 or TRBV12-4 to TRBJ1-1; no clear D. The CDR3 spans 13 residues. Trimming cost V 5 bases and J 1 base, with 8 bases left between them.